Shown below are 3 T cell receptor beta chains from a single sample sequenced in a study of human T cells and chemical hapten exposure. Time point in this sample: patch test 1, 2 weeks after DPC sensitization. Noted treatment: therapeutic diphenylcyclopropenone sensitization with weekly scalp DPC. Each CDR3 protein gets one entry after TCRdb re-called the RACE reads with MiXCR. The sample yields 150,000 to 200,000 distinct CDR3 sequences, around 13% seen once. The sequenced sample was whole blood, obtained in connection with sensitization to the hapten diphenylcyclopropenone (DPC). These TCRs come from a woman in her 30s with alopecia areata. Some clones in this sample may be carry-over from other donors' samples.

V gene TRBV7-9 combines with J gene TRBJ2-1; 10 nucleotides agree with TRBD2. Germline CDR1 reads SEHNR; CDR2 reads FQNEAQ (reference sequence). With 5 bases clipped from V and 8 bases from J, the junction kept 9 bases outside the gene matches. The CDR3 has 15 amino acids. The CDR3 reads CASSRSGRAGYEQFF. In nucleotides, the CDR3 is TGTGCCAGCAGCCGAAGCGGGAGGGCCGGCTATGAGCAGTTCTTC.

The chain has TRBV15 and TRBJ2-7, with TRBD1 as a possible D gene (7 bases). Germline V CDR1 and CDR2: LNHNV, YYDKDF (reference sequence). The CDR3 totals 14 residues. V lost 5 bases to trimming and J lost 2 bases, with 13 bases between them. The CDR3 region has the DNA TGTGCCACCAGCGGAGGGGGCTCAGCCTACGAGCAGTACTTC. Amino acid sequence: CATSGGGSAYEQYF.

The rearrangement uses TRBV11-2 and TRBJ2-3, with a possible D match to TRBD2 (6 bases). This CDR3 has 14 amino acids. Trimming left V 6 bases short and J 3 bases short, with 13 bases between. Germline loops: CDR1 SGHAT, CDR2 FQNNGV. The CDR3, as DNA: TGTGCCAGCAGTTTTACTAGCAAAACAGATACGCAGTATTTT. The encoded protein is CASSFTSKTDTQYF. Supplemented by reference TRBV11-2 and TRBJ2-3, the full variable domain reads EAGVAQSPRYKIIEKRQSVAFWCNPISGHATLYWYQQILGQGPKLLIQFQNNGVVDDSQLPKDRFSAERLKGVDSTLKIQPAKLEDSAVYLCASSFTSKTDTQYFGPGTRLTVL.